One sample yielded the 7 T cell receptor beta chains listed below, sequenced in a study of blood T cell repertoires in COVID-19. Using immunoSEQ multiplex PCR, the repertoire was profiled, and TCRdb retains in-frame clones only, with some absent. The sample lists some 120,000 clones, roughly 90% occurring once. The source material was peripheral blood. The receptor set was obtained from a man aged 50 or older with acute or convalescent COVID-19.

The chain is built from TRBV6-5 and TRBJ1-2; D is ambiguous. Between the trimmed V and J ends, which lost 2 bases and 4 bases, there was a span of 8 bases. Germline CDR1 MNHEY, CDR2 SVGAGI. The CDR3 is 13 residues long. The DNA for the CDR3 is TGTGCCAGCAGTTACGAGTCGTTCTATGGCTACACCTTC. It specifies CASSYESFYGYTF.

In its sample, this clone was seen a few times. This rearrangement joins TRBV30 to TRBJ2-3; TRBD2 matches at 8 bases. Trimming removed 3 bases from V and 1 base from J; junction bases left unmatched: 12. The CDR3 is 17 amino acids. Germline CDR1 GTSNPN, CDR2 SVGIG (reference sequence). CDR3 in DNA: TGTGCCTGGAGCGGTGGCGGGAGGTTGTTGGGCACAGATACGCAGTATTTT. Encoded protein: CAWSGGGRLLGTDTQYF.

The V and J genes are TRBV7-9 and TRBJ2-7, with TRBD2 as a possible D gene (5 bases). This CDR3 contains 14 residues. Trimming removed 1 base from V and 3 bases from J, with 10 bases in between. CDR1 SEHNR and CDR2 FQNEAQ come from the germline V gene (reference sequence). CDR3 in DNA: TGTGCCAGCAGCTTAGGAGGGAGTCTCTACGAGCAGTACTTC. This sequence encodes CASSLGGSLYEQYF.

This clone appeared a single time. V is TRBV7-2 and J is TRBJ2-4, with no clear D. The CDR3 contains 14 residues. The germline gives CDR1 SGHTA, CDR2 FQGNSA. V was shortened by 5 bases and J by 8 bases, with 16 bases between the two germline ends. The CDR3 sequence is CASSPRSGADIQYF. The DNA of the CDR3 is TGTGCCAGCAGCCCCCGTTCTGGCGCGGACATTCAGTACTTC.

This chain uses TRBV6-5 with TRBJ1-2; D possibly corresponds to TRBD1 (6 bases). This CDR3 is built from 12 residues. CDR1 and CDR2 from the germline V gene are MNHEY and SVGAGI. V was shortened by 6 bases and J by 4 bases, with 9 bases between the two germline ends. As DNA, the CDR3 is TGTGCCAGCAGCTTGACAGGCTATGGCTACACCTTC. Encoded protein: CASSLTGYGYTF.

This sequence joins TRBV6-5 and TRBJ1-2; the match to TRBD1 covers 9 bases. The CDR3 length is 15 residues. With 6 bases clipped from V and 2 bases from J, the junction kept 7 bases outside the gene matches. The germline V gene encodes CDR1 MNHEY and CDR2 SVGAGI. As DNA, the CDR3 is TGTGCCAGCAGACCCGGGACAGGGCCCAACTATGGCTACACCTTC. The encoded protein is CASRPGTGPNYGYTF.

The chain employs TRBV12-5 and TRBJ1-1; TRBD1 matches 8 bases. Per the germline V gene, CDR1 is LGHNT and CDR2 is FRNRAP. This CDR3 region has 14 residues. V gave up 3 bases and J gave up 5 bases; unmatched junction bases: 5. The CDR3 protein is CASGFQGAGTEAFF. The CDR3 DNA reads TGTGCTAGTGGTTTTCAGGGGGCTGGGACTGAAGCTTTCTTT.